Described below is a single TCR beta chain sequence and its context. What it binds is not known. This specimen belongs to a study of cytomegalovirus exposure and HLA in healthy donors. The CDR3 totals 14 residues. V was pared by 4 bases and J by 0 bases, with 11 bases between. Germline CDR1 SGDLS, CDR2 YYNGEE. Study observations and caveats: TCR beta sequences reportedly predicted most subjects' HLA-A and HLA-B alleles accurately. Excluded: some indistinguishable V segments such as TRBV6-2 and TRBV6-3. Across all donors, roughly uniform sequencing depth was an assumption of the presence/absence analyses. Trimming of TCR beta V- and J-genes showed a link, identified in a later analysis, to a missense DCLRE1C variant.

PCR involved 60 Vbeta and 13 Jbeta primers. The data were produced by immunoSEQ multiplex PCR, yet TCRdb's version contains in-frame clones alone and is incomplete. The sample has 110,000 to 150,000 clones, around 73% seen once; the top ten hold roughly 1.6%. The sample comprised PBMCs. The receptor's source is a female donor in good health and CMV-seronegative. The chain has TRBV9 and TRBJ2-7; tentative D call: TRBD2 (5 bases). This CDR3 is CASSPGSGSYEQYF. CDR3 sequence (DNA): TGTGCCAGCAGCCCGGGGAGCGGCTCCTACGAGCAGTACTTC.